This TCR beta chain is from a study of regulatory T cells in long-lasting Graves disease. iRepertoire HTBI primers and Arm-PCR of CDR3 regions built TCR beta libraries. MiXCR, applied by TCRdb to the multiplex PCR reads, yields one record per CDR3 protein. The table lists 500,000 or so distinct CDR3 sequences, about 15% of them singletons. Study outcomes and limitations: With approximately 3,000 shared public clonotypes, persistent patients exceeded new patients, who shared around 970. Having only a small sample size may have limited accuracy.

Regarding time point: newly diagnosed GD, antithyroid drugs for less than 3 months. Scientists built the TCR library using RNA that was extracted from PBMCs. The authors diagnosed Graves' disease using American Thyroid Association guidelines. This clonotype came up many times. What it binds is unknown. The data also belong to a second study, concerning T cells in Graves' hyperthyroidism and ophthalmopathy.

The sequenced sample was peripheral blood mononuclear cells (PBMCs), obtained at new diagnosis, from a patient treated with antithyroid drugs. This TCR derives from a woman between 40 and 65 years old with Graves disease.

CDR3: CASRQMGLNTEAFF. Here the CDR3 DNA reads TGTGCCAGCAGACAAATGGGGCTGAACACTGAAGCTTTCTTT. V and J are TRBV2 and TRBJ1-1; TRBD1 is a possible D gene (5 bases). Germline CDR1 reads SNHLY; CDR2 reads FYNNEI. The CDR3 is made up of 14 amino acids. V lost 6 bases, J lost 0 bases, and 11 bases lay in between.